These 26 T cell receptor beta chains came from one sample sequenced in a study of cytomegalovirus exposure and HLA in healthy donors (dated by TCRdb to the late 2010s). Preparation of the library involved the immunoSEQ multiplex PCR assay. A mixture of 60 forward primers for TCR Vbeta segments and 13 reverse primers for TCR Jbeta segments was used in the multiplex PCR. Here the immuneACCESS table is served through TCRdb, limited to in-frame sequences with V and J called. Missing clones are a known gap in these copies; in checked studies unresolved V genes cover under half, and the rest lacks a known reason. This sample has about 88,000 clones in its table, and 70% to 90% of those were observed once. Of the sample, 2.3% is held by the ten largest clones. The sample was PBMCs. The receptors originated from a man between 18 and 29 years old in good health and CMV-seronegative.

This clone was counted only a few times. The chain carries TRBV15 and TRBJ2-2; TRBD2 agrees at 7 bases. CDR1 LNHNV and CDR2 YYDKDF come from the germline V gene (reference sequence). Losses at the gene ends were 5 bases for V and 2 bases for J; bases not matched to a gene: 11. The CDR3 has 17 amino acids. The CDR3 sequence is CATSPHFGGVNTGELFF. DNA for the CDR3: TGTGCCACCAGCCCTCACTTTGGGGGGGTTAACACCGGGGAGCTGTTTTTT.

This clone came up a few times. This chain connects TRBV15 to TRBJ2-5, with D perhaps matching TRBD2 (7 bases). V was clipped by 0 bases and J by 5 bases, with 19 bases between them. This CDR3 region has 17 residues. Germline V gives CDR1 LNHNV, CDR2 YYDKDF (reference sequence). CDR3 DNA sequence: TGTGCCACCAGCAGAGACCTAGGCGGGGGCCGGGTGGAGACCCAGTACTTC. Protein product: CATSRDLGGGRVETQYF.

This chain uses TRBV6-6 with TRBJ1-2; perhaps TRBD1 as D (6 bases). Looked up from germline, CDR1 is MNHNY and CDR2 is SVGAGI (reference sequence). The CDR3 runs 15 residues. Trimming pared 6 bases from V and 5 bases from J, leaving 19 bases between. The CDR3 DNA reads TGTGCCAGCAGCCGACGGGGGGCCCAGGGATATGGCTACACCTTC. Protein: CASSRRGAQGYGYTF.

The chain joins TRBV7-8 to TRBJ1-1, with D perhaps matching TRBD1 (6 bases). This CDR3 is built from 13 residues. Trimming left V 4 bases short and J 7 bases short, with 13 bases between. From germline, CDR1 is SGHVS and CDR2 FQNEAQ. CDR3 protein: CASSWTVRGEAFF. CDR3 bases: TGTGCCAGCAGCTGGACAGTTCGGGGTGAAGCTTTCTTT.

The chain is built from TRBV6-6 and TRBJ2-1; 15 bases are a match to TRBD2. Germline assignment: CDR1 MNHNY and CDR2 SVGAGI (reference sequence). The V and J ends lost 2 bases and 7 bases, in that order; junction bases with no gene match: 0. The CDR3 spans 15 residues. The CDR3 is CASSYGTSGRNEQFF. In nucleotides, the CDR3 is TGTGCCAGCAGTTACGGGACTAGCGGGAGGAATGAGCAGTTCTTC.

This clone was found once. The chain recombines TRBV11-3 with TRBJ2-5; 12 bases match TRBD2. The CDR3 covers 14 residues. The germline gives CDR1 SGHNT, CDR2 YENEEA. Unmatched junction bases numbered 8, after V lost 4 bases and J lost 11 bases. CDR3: CASSSTTSGRMQYF. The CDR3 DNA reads TGTGCCAGCAGCTCCACCACTAGCGGGAGGATGCAGTACTTC. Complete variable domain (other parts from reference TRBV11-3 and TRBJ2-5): EAGVVQSPRYKIIEKKQPVAFWCNPISGHNTLYWYLQNLGQGPELLIRYENEEAVDDSQLPKDRFSAERLKGVDSTLKIQPAELGDSAVYLCASSSTTSGRMQYFGPGTRLLVL.

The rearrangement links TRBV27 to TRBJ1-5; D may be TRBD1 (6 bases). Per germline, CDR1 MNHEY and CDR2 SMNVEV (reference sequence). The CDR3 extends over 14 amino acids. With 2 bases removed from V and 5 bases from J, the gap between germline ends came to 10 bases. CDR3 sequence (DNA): TGTGCCAGCAGTTTACAGGGGACATATCAGCCCCAGCATTTT. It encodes CASSLQGTYQPQHF.

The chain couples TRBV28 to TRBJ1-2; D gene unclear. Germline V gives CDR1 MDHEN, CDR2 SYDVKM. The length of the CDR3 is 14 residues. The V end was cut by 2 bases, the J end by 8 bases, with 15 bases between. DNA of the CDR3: TGTGCCAGCAGTTTAGAAAGCGGAGTTGGAGGCTACACCTTC. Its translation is CASSLESGVGGYTF.

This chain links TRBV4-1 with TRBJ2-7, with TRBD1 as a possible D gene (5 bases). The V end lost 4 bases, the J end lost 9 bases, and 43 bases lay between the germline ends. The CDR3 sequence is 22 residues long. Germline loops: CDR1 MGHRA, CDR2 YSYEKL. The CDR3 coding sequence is TGCGCCAGCAGCCCTGGGGCCAGCCCCATCCTAATTACGAGCCCAGGTCGTCACGGGCAGTACTTC. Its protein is CASSPGASPILITSPGRHGQYF.

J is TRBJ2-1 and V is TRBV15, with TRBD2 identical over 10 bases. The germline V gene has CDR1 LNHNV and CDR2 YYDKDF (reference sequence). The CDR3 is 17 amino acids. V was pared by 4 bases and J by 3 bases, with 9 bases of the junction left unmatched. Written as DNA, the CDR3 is TGTGCCACCAGCAAAAGCACGGGACTAGCGAACTACAATGAGCAGTTCTTC. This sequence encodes CATSKSTGLANYNEQFF.

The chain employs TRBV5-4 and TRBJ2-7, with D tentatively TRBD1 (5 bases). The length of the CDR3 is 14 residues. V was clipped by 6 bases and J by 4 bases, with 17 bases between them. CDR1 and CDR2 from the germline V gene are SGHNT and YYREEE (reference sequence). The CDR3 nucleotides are TGTGCCAGCAAGGAAGGACATTCCGGTTACGAGCAGTACTTC. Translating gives CASKEGHSGYEQYF.

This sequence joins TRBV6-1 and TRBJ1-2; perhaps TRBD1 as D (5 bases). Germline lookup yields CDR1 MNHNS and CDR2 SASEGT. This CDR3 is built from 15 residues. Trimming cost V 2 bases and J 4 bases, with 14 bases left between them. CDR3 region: CASSELAGYSYGYTF. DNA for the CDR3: TGTGCCAGCAGTGAATTAGCAGGGTATTCCTATGGCTACACCTTC.

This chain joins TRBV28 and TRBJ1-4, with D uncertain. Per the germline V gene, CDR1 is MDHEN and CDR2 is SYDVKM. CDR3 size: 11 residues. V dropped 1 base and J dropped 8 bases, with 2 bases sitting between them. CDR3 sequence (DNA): TGTGCCAGCAGTTTATCAGAAAAACTGTTTTTT. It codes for CASSLSEKLFF.

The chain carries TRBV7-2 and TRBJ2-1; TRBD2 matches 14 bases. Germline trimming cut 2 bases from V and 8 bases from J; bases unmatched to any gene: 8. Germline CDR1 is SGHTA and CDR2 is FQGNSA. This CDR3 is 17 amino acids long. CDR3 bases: TGTGCCAGCAGCTTACTATTTGAGGGACTAGCGGGAGATGAGCAGTTCTTC. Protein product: CASSLLFEGLAGDEQFF.

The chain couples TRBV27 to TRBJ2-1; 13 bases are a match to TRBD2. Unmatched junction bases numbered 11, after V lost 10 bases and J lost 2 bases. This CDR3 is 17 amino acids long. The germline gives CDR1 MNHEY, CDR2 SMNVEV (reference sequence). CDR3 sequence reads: CATRTSGRVGPYNEQFF. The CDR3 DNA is TGTGCCACCCGGACTAGCGGGAGAGTCGGGCCCTACAATGAGCAGTTCTTC.

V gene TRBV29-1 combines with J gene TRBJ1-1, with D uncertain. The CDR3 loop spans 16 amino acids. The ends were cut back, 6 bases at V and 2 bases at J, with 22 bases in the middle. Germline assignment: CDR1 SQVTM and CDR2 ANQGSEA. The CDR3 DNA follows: TGCAGCGTGGTGGTCGAAAAAACCGCACTAAACACTGAAGCTTTCTTT. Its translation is CSVVVEKTALNTEAFF.

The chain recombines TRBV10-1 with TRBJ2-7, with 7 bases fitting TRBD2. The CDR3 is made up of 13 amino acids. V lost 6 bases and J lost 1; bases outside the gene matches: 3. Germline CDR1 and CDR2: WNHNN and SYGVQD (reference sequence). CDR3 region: CASRGGGSYEQYF. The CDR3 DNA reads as TGCGCCAGCAGGGGGGGAGGGTCCTACGAGCAGTACTTC.

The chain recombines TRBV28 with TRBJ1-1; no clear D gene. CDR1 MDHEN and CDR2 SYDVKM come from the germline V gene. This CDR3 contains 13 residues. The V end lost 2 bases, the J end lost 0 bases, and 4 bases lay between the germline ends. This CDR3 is CASSLVMNTEAFF. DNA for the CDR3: TGTGCCAGCAGTTTAGTTATGAACACTGAAGCTTTCTTT.

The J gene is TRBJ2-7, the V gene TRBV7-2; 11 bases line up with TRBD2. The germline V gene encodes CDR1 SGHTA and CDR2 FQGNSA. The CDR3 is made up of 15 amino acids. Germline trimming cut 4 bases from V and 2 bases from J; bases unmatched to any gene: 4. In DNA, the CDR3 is TGTGCCAGCAGCTCAGGACTAGCGGGCACCTACGAGCAGTACTTC. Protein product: CASSSGLAGTYEQYF.

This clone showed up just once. CDR3 in DNA: TGCGCCAGCAGCCCTTTGACAGGAGGTGAGCAGTTCTTC. Residues: CASSPLTGGEQFF. The gene calls are TRBV5-1 and TRBJ2-1; D might be TRBD1 (6 bases). The CDR3 covers 13 residues. V lost 4 bases, J lost 9 bases, and 14 bases lay in between. Germline V gene lookup returns CDR1 SGHRS and CDR2 YFSETQ.

The CDR3, as DNA: TGTGCCAGCAGCGTCTCCGGGACAGGGCAAGAGACCCAGTACTTC. Residues: CASSVSGTGQETQYF. This rearrangement joins TRBV9 to TRBJ2-5, with TRBD1 identical over 9 bases. This CDR3 is built from 15 residues. Germline CDR1 SGDLS, CDR2 YYNGEE. Germline trimming cut 2 bases from V and 2 bases from J; bases unmatched to any gene: 4.

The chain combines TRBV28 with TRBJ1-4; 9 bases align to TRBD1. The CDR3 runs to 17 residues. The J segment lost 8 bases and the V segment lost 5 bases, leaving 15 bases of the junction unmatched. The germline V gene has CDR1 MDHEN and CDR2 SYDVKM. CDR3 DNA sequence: TGTGCCAGCAGTCCGGTCCCGGGACAGGGAGTTGGGGAAAAACTGTTTTTT. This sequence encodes CASSPVPGQGVGEKLFF.

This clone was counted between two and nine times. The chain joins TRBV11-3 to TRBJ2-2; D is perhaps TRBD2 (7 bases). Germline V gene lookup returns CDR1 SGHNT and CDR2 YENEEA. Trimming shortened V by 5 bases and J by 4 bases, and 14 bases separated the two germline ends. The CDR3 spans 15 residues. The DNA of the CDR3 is TGTGCCAGCAGCATAGGGGGGGTCGGCACCGGGGAGCTGTTTTTT. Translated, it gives CASSIGGVGTGELFF.

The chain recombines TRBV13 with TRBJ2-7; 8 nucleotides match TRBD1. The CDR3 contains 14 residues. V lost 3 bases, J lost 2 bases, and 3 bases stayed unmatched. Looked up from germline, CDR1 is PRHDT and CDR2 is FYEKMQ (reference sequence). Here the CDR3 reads CASSFGQGTYEQYF. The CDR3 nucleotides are TGTGCCAGCAGCTTCGGACAGGGCACCTACGAGCAGTACTTC.

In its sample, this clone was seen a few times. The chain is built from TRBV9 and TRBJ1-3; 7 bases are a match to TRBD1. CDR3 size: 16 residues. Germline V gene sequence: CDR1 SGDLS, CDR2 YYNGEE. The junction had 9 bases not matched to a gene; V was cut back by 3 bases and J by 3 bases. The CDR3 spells CASSARNRDSGNTIYF. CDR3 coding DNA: TGTGCCAGCAGCGCGAGAAACCGGGACAGTGGAAACACCATATATTTT.

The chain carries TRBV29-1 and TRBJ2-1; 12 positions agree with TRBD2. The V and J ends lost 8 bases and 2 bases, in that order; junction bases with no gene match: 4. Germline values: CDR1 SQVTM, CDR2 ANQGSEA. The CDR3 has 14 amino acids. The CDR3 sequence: CSQTSGRAYNEQFF. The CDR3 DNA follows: TGCAGCCAGACTAGCGGGAGAGCCTACAATGAGCAGTTCTTC.